In its sample, the clone carrying this T cell receptor (beta chain) was seen a few times. Its antigen remains unidentified. The data derive from a study of T cells in Graves' hyperthyroidism and ophthalmopathy. Study-level findings and limits: Most expanded thyroid clonotypes above 0.001 also appeared in blood. The model predicted ophthalmopathy a median around 6 months before onset.

What was amplified from RNA transcripts were TCR beta CDR3 regions. First-round RT-PCR targeting the TCR CDR3 was performed with the HTBI primer set. TCRdb called the multiplex PCR reads again in MiXCR, with one record for every CDR3 protein. The data hold 550,000 to 800,000 distinct CDR3 sequences, with roughly a sixth observed a single time. The germline V gene encodes CDR1 MNHNS and CDR2 SASEGT. V was cut by 0 bases and J by 7 bases, with 10 bases left in between. The CDR3 totals 14 residues. The source is a man between 45 and 60 years old with Graves' hyperthyroidism. The sequencing input was blood. The chain uses TRBV6-1 and TRBJ2-4; D may match TRBD1 or TRBD2 (5 bases each). The CDR3 sequence is CASSEAWGTNIQYF. CDR3 coding DNA: TGTGCCAGCAGTGAAGCGTGGGGGACGAACATTCAGTACTTC.